The source of this TCR beta chain is a study of blood T cell repertoires in COVID-19. This CDR3 contains 14 residues. The germline gives CDR1 KGHSH, CDR2 LQKENI. Trimming cost V 6 bases and J 6 bases; bases outside gene matches: 6. Participants, roughly 18 to 89 years old, spanned around 26 US areas. The table came from immunoSEQ multiplex PCR; TCRdb's copy has only in-frame clones and leaves some out. Of about 200,000 clones listed, 80% to 85% are singletons. The receptor was derived from a middle-aged man who had recovered from COVID-19. What was sequenced was PBMCs or T cells enriched from blood (not recorded which). The chain is built from TRBV18 and TRBJ1-5, with 9 bases matching TRBD1. Here the CDR3 reads CASSTQGAGQPQHF. In DNA form, the CDR3 reads TGTGCCAGCTCTACACAGGGGGCAGGTCAGCCCCAGCATTTT.